This T cell receptor (beta chain) was profiled in a study of shared T cell receptors in the human thymus. Germline V gene lookup returns CDR1 SGHDN and CDR2 FVKESK. The CDR3 loop spans 19 amino acids. V was trimmed by 0 bases and J by 6 bases, leaving 27 bases between them. TCRdb's copy holds only in-frame clones and misses some; the assay was immunoSEQ multiplex PCR. This sample yields hundreds of thousands of clones, of which 87% are seen a single time; just under 0.0095% belongs to the top ten. Separately, the same data were catalogued under a study of human thymus T cells. That source adds: Thymic samples were excised during corrective heart operations. Unrelated individuals were reported by related research to share highly overlapping thymic repertoires.

This TCR derives from a boy in the first two years of life with a congenital heart defect. This chain links TRBV14 with TRBJ2-7, with D possibly matching TRBD2 (6 bases). The sequenced material came from thymocytes. The CDR3 DNA follows: TGTGCCAGCAGCCAAGATGTTGGAGTGGAGGGCCAATTATGGGGCGAGCAGTACTTC. Translation gives CASSQDVGVEGQLWGEQYF.